The 3 T cell receptor beta chains given below trace back to one sample, sequenced in a study of cytomegalovirus exposure and HLA in healthy donors. The study ran its PCR with 60 Vbeta and 13 Jbeta primers. Profiled with immunoSEQ multiplex PCR; TCRdb holds only in-frame clones, not every one. The sample has some 200,000 clones, approximately 70% seen once. Sequencing used PBMCs. The receptors were sampled from a man in his forties or fifties in good health and CMV-seropositive.

V is TRBV19 and J is TRBJ2-6, with 8 nucleotides matching TRBD1. Germline V CDR1 and CDR2: LNHDA, SQIVND (reference sequence). The CDR3 is made up of 18 amino acids. J lost 1 base, V lost 2 bases, and 7 bases had no gene match. CDR3 sequence reads: CASSIPQGQGSGANVLTF. The CDR3 region has the DNA TGTGCCAGTAGTATACCCCAAGGACAGGGATCTGGGGCCAACGTCCTGACTTTC.

The chain links TRBV7-2 to TRBJ2-3; TRBD2 matches at 7 bases. V trimming: 3 bases; J trimming: 4 bases; junction bases outside the gene matches: 7. Germline V lookup: CDR1 SGHTA, CDR2 FQGNSA. This CDR3 contains 15 residues. DNA for the CDR3: TGTGCCAGCAGCTTCAGGTCGGGGAGGGCAGATACGCAGTATTTT. Protein sequence: CASSFRSGRADTQYF.

V and J are TRBV12-5 and TRBJ2-3; a weak D match, TRBD2 (5 bases). The germline V gene encodes CDR1 LGHNT and CDR2 FRNRAP. The CDR3 contains 15 residues. The V end was cut by 6 bases, the J end by 4 bases, with 17 bases between. The CDR3 reads CASGSRGDIPDTQYF. Here the CDR3 DNA reads TGTGCTAGTGGATCCCGGGGTGATATTCCAGATACGCAGTATTTT.